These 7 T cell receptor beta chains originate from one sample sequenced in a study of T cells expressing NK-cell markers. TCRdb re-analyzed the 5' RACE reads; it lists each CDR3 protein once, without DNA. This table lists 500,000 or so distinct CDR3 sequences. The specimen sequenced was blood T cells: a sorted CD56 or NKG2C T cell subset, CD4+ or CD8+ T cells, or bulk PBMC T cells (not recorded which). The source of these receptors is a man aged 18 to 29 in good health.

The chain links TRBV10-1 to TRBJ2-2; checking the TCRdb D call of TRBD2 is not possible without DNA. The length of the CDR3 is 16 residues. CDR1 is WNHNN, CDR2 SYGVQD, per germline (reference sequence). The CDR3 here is CASSDFGASRTGELFF.

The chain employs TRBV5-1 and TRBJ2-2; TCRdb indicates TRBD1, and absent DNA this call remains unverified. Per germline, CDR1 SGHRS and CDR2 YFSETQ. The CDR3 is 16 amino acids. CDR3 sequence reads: CASSLSGMEIAGELFF. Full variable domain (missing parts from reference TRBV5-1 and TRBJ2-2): KAGVTQTPRYLIKTRGQQVTLSCSPISGHRSVSWYQQTPGQGLQFLFEYFSETQRNKGNFPGRFSGRQFSNSRSEMNVSTLELGDSALYLCASSLSGMEIAGELFFGEGSRLTVL.

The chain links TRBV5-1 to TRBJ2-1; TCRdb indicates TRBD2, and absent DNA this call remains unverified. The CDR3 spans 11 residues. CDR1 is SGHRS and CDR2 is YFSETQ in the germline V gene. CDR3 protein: CASRAGNEQFF.

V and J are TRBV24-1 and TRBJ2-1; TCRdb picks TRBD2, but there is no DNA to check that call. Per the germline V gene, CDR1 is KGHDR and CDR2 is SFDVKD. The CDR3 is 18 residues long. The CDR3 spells CATSDLPGGTSGRNEQFF.

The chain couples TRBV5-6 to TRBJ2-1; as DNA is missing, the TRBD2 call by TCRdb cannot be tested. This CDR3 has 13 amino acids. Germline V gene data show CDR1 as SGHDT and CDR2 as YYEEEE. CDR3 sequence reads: CASIASGRGEQFF.

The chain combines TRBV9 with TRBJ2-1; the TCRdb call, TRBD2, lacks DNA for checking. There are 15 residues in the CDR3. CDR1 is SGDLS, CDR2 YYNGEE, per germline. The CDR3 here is CASSVGGLFTREQFF.

CDR3 region: CASSLDPTFSTDTQYF. The chain uses TRBV5-1 and TRBJ2-3. Per the germline V gene, CDR1 is SGHRS and CDR2 is YFSETQ. The CDR3 extends over 16 amino acids.